This T cell receptor (beta chain) derives from a study of T cell responses to AZD1222 COVID-19 vaccine. Regarding the study as a whole: Of spike-specific TCRs, nearly half reportedly target regions left unmutated in variants. Samples come after the peak T cell response, not at day 14.

Trimming removed 3 bases from V and 8 bases from J; junction bases left unmatched: 7. This CDR3 has 14 amino acids. From germline, CDR1 is SGDLS and CDR2 YYNGEE. The repertoire was sequenced with immunoSEQ multiplex PCR; TCRdb's copy has only in-frame clones and lacks some. There are approximately 150,000 clones in the sample; 88% occur only once, and 5% to 5.5% lies in the top ten. Details on this clone: No antigen is known for it.

The source was peripheral blood, collected 28 days after the second dose of the MenACWY control vaccine. The receptor was derived from an adult who received the MenACWY meningococcal vaccine as a control. The chain uses TRBV9 and TRBJ1-4; 7 bases map to TRBD1. The CDR3 sequence: CASSARGGKEKLFF. The CDR3 nucleotides are TGTGCCAGCAGCGCCAGGGGGGGAAAGGAAAAACTGTTTTTT.